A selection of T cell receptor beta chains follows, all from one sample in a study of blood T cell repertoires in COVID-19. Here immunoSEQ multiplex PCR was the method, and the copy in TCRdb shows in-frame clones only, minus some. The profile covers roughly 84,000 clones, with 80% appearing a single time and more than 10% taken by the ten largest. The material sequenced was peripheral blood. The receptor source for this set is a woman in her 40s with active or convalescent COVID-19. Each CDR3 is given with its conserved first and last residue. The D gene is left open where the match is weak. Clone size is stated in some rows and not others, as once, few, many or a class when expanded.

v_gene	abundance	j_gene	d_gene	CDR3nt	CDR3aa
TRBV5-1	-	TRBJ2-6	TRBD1	TGCGCCAGCAGCTTGGCCGGGCAGGACAGGGGGATCGTCCTGACTTTC	CASSLAGQDRGIVLTF
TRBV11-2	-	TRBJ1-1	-	TGTGCCAGCAGCTTACCACAGGAACCTAACACTGAAGCTTTCTTT	CASSLPQEPNTEAFF
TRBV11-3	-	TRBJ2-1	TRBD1	TGTGCCAGCAGCCCGGGACAGGGGGGTCACAATGAGCAGTTCTTC	CASSPGQGGHNEQFF
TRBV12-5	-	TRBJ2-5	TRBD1	TGTGCTAGTGGATCCACAGGGGGCCTGGAGACCCAGTACTTC	CASGSTGGLETQYF
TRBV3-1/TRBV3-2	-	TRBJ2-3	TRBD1	TGTGCCAGCAGCCAAGACGGCGGACAGGGACGGACAGATACGCAGTATTTT	CASSQDGGQGRTDTQYF
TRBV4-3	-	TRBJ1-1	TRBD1	TGCGCCAGCAGCCCTGGCGGGACAGGGGGCGCTCGGGTGAACACTGAAGCTTTCTTT	CASSPGGTGGARVNTEAFF
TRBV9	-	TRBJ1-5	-	TGTGCCAGCAGTGCCACCGGGTCTAGCAATCAGCCCCAGCATTTT	CASSATGSSNQPQHF
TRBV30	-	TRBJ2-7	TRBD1	TGTGCCTGGAGCACAGGGGCTGGACCCTACGAGCAGTACTTC	CAWSTGAGPYEQYF
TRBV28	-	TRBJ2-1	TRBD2	TGTGCCAGCAGTTCTACACTAGCGGGAGGCCCTGCTCGCTCCTACAATGAGCAGTTCTTC	CASSSTLAGGPARSYNEQFF
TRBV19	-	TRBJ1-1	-	TGTGCCAGTAGTATAGTGTCAGGGGATCACCGTGGGGCTTTCTTT	CASSIVSGDHRGAFF
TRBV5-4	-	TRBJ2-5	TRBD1	TGTGCCAGCGGGACAGGACCCCAAGAGACCCAGTACTTC	CASGTGPQETQYF
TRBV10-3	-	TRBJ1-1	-	TGTGCCATCAGGATACAGGGGAACACTGAAGCTTTCTTT	CAIRIQGNTEAFF
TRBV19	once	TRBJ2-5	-	TGTGCCAGTAGTGTAAACCAAGAGACCCAGTACTTC	CASSVNQETQYF
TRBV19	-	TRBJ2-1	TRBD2	TGTGCCAGTATAGGAGCTAGCGGGGGGGATAGCTCCTACAATGAGCAGTTCTTC	CASIGASGGDSSYNEQFF
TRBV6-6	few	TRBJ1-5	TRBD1	TGTGCCAGCAGTTCTCGGACAGGGTCAGGTCAGCCCCAGCATTTT	CASSSRTGSGQPQHF
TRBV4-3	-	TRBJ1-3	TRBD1	TGCGCCAGCAGCCAAGGGGCGACGACAGGGTCGCACTCTGGAAACACCATATATTTT	CASSQGATTGSHSGNTIYF
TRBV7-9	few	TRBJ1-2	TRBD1	TGTGCCATCTCCCGACAGGGTGGGTTCGGCTACACCTTC	CAISRQGGFGYTF
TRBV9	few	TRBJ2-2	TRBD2	TGTGCCAGCAGCGTAGGGACTAGCGGGTTCAACACCGGGGAGCTGTTTTTT	CASSVGTSGFNTGELFF
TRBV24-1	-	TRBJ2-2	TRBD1	TGTGCCACCAGTGATTTAGGGACAGGGGCCGGGGAGCTGTTTTTT	CATSDLGTGAGELFF
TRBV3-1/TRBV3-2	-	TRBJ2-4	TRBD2	TGTGCCAGCAGCCAAGATAGGACTAGCGGGAGGAACATTCAGTACTTC	CASSQDRTSGRNIQYF
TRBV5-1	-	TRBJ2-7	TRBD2	TGCGCCAGCAGCTTGGGTAGCGGGGTCTCCTACGAGCAGTACTTC	CASSLGSGVSYEQYF
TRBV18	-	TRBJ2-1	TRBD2	TGTGCCAGCTCTCCCAGCGGGGGAACCTACAATGAGCAGTTCTTC	CASSPSGGTYNEQFF
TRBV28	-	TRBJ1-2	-	TGTGCCAGCAGACAGACAGTTTATGGCTACACCTTC	CASRQTVYGYTF
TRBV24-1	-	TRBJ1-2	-	TGTGCCACCAGTGAGCAGGGGTGGAATGGCTACACCTTC	CATSEQGWNGYTF
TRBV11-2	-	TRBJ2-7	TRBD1	TGTGCCAGCAGCCTGGACAGGGGCCACGAGCAGTACTTC	CASSLDRGHEQYF
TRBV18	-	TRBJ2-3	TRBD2	TGTGCCAGCTCAGAGGGAGGGGCAGATACGCAGTATTTT	CASSEGGADTQYF
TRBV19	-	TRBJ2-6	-	TGTGCCAGTAGTCAGATATGGCCACAGGGTTATATCTCTGGGGCCAACGTCCTGACTTTC	CASSQIWPQGYISGANVLTF